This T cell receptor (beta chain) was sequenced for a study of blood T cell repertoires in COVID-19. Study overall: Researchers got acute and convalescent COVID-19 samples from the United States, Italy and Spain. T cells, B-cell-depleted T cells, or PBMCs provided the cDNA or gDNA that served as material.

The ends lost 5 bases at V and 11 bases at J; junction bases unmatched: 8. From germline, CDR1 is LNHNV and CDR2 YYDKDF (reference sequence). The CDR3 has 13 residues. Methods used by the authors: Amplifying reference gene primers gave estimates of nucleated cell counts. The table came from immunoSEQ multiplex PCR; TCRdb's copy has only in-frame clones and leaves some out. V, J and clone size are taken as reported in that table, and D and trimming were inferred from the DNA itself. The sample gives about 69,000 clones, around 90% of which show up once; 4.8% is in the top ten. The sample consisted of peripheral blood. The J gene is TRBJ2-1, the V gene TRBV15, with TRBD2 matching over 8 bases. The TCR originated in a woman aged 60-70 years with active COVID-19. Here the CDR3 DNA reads TGTGCCACCAGCGGCTCAGCGGGGGCGAAGCAGTTCTTC. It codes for CATSGSAGAKQFF. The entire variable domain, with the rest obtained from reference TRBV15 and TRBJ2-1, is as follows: DAMVIQNPRYQVTQFGKPVTLSCSQTLNHNVMYWYQQKSSQAPKLLFHYYDKDFNNEADTPDNFQSRRPNTSFCFLDIRSPGLGDTAMYLCATSGSAGAKQFFGPGTRLTVL.